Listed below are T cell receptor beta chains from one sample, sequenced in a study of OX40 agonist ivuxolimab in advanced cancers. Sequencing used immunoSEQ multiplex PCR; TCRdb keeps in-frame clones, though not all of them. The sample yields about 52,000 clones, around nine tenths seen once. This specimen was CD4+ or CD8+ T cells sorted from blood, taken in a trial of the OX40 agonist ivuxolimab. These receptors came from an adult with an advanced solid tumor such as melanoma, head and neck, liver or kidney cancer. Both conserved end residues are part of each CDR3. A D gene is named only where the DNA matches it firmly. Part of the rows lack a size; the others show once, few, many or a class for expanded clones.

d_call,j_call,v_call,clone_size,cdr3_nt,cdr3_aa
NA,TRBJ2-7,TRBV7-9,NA,TGTGCCAGCACAAATCGGGATCTTCCCTACGAGCAGTACTTC,CASTNRDLPYEQYF
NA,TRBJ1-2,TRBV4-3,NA,TGCGCCAGCAGCCAAGATCTCGGGGTTTTATCCTATGGCTACACCTTC,CASSQDLGVLSYGYTF
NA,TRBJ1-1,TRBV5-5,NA,TGTGCCAGCAGCTCCCAGGGTTACACTGAAGCTTTCTTT,CASSSQGYTEAFF
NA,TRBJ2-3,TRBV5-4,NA,TGTGCCAGCAGCTTGGGGTCAGGGGACGCAGATACGCAGTATTTT,CASSLGSGDADTQYF
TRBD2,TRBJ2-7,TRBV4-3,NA,TGCGCCAGCAGCCTGAGTAGCGGGGACGGATACGAGCAGTACTTC,CASSLSSGDGYEQYF
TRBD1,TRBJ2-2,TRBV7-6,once,TGTGCCAGCAGCTTAGCACCGGGACAGGCCAACACCGGGGAGCTGTTTTTT,CASSLAPGQANTGELFF
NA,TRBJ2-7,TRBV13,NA,TGTGCCAGCAGTCCGGGCTCGAGCTCCTACGAGCAGTACTTC,CASSPGSSSYEQYF
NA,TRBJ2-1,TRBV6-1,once,TGTGCCAGCAGTGAAAATGGGGTCAATGAGCAGTTCTTC,CASSENGVNEQFF
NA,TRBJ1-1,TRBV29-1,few,TGCAGCGTTCCGGGGAACACTGAAGCTTTCTTT,CSVPGNTEAFF
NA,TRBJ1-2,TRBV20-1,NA,TGCAGTGTAGAGGAGGACTATGGCTACACCTTC,CSVEEDYGYTF
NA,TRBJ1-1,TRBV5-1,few,TGCGCCAGCAGCTTGGCCGACAGTGAAGCTTTCTTT,CASSLADSEAFF
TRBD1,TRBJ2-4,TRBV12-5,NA,TGTGCTAGTGGTTTGGGCCCACAGGGGACCAAAAACATTCAGTACTTC,CASGLGPQGTKNIQYF
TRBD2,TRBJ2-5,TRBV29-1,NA,TGCAGCGTTGAGCTAGGGGAGGGGCCCCGCCAGACCCAGTACTTC,CSVELGEGPRQTQYF
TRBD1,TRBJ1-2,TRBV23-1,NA,TGCGCCAGCAGTCATCGGGGACAGGGGGCAGACTATGGCTACACCTTC,CASSHRGQGADYGYTF
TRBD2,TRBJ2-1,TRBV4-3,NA,TGCGCCAGCAGCCAAGATTGGCGGGGGGGCCTGAATGAGCAGTTCTTC,CASSQDWRGGLNEQFF
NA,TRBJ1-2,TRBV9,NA,TGTGCCAGCAGCGTAGGGGCAGCGTTGGATAACTATGGCTACACCTTC,CASSVGAALDNYGYTF
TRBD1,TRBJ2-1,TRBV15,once,TGTGCCACCAGCAGCCCCGGACAGGGAGCCCCCCATGAGCAGTTCTTC,CATSSPGQGAPHEQFF
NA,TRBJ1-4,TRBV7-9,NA,TGTGCCAGCAGTTTAAATGGACTAAAACTGTTTTTT,CASSLNGLKLFF
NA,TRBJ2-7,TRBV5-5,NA,TGTGCCAGCAGGGAGGGCCCCATGGTACCCTACGAGCAGTACTTC,CASREGPMVPYEQYF
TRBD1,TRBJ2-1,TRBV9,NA,TGTGCCAGCAGCGATCGGACAGGGGGCGATGAGCAGTTCTTC,CASSDRTGGDEQFF
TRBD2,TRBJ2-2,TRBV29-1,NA,TGCAGCGTTGAAGGCGGGGGAACCGGGGAGCTGTTTTTT,CSVEGGGTGELFF
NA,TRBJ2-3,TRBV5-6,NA,TGTGCCAGCAGCCGGTCGATGACAGGAGTACGGAGCACAGATACGCAGTATTTT,CASSRSMTGVRSTDTQYF
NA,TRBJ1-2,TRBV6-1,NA,TGTGCCAGCAGTCCCAAGGGGAACTATGGCTACACCTTC,CASSPKGNYGYTF
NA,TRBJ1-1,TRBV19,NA,TGTGCCACTTCGACAGGGAACACTGAAGCTTTCTTT,CATSTGNTEAFF
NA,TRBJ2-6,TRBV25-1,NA,TGTGCCAGCAGTGTGTCCTCTGGGGCCAACGTCCTGACTTTC,CASSVSSGANVLTF
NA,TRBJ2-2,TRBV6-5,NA,TGTGCCAGCAGTTTTCTGACAGAAACCGGGGAGCTGTTTTTT,CASSFLTETGELFF
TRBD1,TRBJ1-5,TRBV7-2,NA,TGTGCCAGCAGCCTGGACAGGGTCCAGCCCCAGCATTTT,CASSLDRVQPQHF
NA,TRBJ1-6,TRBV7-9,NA,TGTGCCAGCAGCCTCGGGGATTCACCCCTCCACTTT,CASSLGDSPLHF
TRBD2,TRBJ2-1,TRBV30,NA,TGTGCCTGGGATTATGACGGCGGGGGGCCGGAGAATGAGCAGTTCTTC,CAWDYDGGGPENEQFF
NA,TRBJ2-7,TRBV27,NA,TGTGCCAGCAGTTTTGGGGGGAGTTACGAGCAGTACTTC,CASSFGGSYEQYF
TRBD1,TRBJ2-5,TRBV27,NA,TGTGCCAGCAGTTCCTACGACAGGGAAGGTGAAGAGACCCAGTACTTC,CASSSYDREGEETQYF